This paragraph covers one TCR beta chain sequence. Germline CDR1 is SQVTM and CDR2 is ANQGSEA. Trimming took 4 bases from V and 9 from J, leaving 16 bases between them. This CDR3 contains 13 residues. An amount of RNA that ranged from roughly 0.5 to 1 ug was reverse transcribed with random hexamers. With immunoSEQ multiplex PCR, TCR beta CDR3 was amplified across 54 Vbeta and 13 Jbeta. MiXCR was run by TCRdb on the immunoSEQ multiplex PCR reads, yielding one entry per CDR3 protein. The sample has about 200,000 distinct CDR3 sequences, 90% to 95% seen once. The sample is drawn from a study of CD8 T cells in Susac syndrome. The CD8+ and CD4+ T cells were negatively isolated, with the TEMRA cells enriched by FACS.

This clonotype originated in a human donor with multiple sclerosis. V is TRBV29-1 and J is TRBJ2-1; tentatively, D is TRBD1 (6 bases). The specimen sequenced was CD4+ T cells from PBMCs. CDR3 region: CSVVRTENIEQFF. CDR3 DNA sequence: TGCAGCGTTGTGCGGACAGAAAACATTGAGCAGTTCTTC.